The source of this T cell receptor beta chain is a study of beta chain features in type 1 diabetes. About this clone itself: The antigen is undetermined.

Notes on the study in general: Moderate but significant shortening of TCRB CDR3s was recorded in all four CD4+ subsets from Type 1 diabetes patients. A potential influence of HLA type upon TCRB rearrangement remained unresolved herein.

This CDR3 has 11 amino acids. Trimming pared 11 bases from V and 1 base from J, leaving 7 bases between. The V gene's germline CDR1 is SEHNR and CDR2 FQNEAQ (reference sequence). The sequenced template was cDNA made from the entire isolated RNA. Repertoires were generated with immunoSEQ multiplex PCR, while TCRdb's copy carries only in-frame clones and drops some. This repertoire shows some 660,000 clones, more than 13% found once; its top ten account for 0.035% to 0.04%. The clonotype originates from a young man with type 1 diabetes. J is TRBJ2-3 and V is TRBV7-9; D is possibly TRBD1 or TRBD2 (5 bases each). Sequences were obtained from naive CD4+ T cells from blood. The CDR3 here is CAGGGTDTQYF. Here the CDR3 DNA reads TGTGCCGGGGGAGGCACAGATACGCAGTATTTT.